The TCR beta chain described here comes from a study of blood T cell repertoires in COVID-19. This table comes from immunoSEQ multiplex PCR, and its TCRdb copy is limited to in-frame clones, with some not included. The top ten hold less than 3.5% of the sample, which has around 250,000 clones, roughly 80% seen once. CDR3 length: 15 amino acids. Germline V CDR1 and CDR2: SEHNR, FQNEAQ (reference sequence). V gave up 5 bases and J gave up 4 bases, with 14 bases separating them. The sample comprised peripheral blood. The source is a woman younger than 35 with acute or convalescent COVID-19. V and J are TRBV7-9 and TRBJ1-4; the D is unclear. This CDR3 reads CASSPPGGNNEKLFF. The CDR3 bases are TGTGCCAGCAGCCCACCGGGAGGAAATAATGAAAAACTGTTTTTT.